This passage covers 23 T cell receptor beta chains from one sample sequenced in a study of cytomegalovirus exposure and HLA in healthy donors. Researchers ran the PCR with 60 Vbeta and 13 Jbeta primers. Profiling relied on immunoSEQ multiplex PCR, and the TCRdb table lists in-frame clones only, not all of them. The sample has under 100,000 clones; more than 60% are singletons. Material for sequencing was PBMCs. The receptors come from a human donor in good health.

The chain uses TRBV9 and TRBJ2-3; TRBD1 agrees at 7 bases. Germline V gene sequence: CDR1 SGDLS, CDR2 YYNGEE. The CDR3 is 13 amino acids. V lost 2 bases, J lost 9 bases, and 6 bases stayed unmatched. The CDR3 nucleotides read TGTGCCAGCAGCGTTGAGGGGGCGAAGACGCAGTATTTT. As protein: CASSVEGAKTQYF.

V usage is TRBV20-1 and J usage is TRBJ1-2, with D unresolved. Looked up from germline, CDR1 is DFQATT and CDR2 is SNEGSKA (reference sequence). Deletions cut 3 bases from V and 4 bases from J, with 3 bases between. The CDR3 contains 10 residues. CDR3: CSASLYGYTF. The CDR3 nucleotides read TGCAGTGCTAGCCTCTATGGCTACACCTTC.

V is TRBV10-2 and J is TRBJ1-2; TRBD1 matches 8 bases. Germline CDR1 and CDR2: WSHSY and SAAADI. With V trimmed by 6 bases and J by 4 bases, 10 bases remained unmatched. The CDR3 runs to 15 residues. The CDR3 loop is CASRRDRSLLYGYTF. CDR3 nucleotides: TGCGCCAGCAGAAGGGACAGGTCCCTTCTCTATGGCTACACCTTC.

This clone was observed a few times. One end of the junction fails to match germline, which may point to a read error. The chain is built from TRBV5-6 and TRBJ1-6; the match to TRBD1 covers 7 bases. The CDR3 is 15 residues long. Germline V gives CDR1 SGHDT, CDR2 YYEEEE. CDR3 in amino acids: CASSLVDRHNSPLNF. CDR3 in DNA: TGTGCCAGCAGCTTGGTGGACAGGCATAATTCACCCCTCAACTTT.

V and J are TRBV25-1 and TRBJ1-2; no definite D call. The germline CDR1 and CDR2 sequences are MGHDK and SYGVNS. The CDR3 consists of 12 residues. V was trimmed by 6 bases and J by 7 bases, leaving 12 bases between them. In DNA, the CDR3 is TGTGCCAGCAGCGAGGGAGTCGGTGGCTACACCTTC. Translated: CASSEGVGGYTF.

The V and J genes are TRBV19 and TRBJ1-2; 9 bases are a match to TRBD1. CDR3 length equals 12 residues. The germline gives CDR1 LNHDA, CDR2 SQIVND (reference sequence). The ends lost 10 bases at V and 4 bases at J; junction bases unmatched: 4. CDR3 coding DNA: TGTGCCATTAGGGACAGGGTCTATGGCTACACCTTC. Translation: CAIRDRVYGYTF.

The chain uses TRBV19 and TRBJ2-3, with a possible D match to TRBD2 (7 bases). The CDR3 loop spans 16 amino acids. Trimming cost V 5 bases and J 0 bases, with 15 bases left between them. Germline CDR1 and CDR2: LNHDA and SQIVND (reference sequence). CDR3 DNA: TGTGCCAGTAGTGCCCGGGGGGCTGTTAGCACAGATACGCAGTATTTT. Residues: CASSARGAVSTDTQYF.

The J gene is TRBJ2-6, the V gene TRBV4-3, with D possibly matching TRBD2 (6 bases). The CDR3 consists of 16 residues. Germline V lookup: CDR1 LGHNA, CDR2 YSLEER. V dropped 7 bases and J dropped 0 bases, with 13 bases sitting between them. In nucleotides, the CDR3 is TGCGCCAGCAATGGACTACTAGACTCTGGGGCCAACGTCCTGACTTTC. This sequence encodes CASNGLLDSGANVLTF.

The CDR3 coding sequence is TGTGCCAGCACCCATTCAGCGGGGGGCCCCAATGAGCAGTTCTTC. It codes for CASTHSAGGPNEQFF. The chain has TRBV7-6 and TRBJ2-1; 9 nucleotides match TRBD2. CDR1 and CDR2 (germline): SGHVS, FNYEAQ. V shed 7 bases, J shed 6 bases, and the junction held 10 bases outside the gene matches. The CDR3 is 15 amino acids.

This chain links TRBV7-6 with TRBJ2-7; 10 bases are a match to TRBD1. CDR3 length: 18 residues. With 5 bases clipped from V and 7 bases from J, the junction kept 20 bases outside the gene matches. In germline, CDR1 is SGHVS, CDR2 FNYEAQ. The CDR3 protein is CASSPNLPGQGPSEEQYF. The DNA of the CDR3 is TGTGCCAGCAGCCCCAACCTCCCGGGACAGGGGCCGAGTGAGGAGCAGTACTTC.

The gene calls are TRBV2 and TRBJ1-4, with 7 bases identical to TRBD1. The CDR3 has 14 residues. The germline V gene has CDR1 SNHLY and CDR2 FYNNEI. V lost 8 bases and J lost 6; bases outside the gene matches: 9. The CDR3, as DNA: TGTGCCAGCGACAGGACAGGAAGGGATGAAAAACTGTTTTTT. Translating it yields CASDRTGRDEKLFF.

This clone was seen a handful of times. The CDR3, as DNA: TGTGCCAGCAGCTTGGACAGGGGATTTACCGATACGCAGTATTTT. Its translation: CASSLDRGFTDTQYF. The chain couples TRBV5-4 to TRBJ2-3, with 7 bases that match TRBD1. Losses at the gene ends were 0 bases for V and 6 bases for J; bases not matched to a gene: 7. The CDR3 extends over 15 amino acids. CDR1 SGHNT and CDR2 YYREEE come from the germline V gene (reference sequence). Together with reference TRBV5-4 and TRBJ2-3, the CDR3 gives the full variable domain: ETGVTQSPTHLIKTRGQQVTLRCSSQSGHNTVSWYQQALGQGPQFIFQYYREEENGRGNFPPRFSGLQFPNYSSELNVNALELDDSALYLCASSLDRGFTDTQYFGPGTRLTVL.

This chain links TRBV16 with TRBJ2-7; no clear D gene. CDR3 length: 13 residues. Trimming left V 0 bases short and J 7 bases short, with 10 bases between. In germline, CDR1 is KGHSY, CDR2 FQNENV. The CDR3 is CASSQSTLIEQYF. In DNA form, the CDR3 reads TGTGCCAGCAGCCAATCAACCCTAATAGAGCAGTACTTC. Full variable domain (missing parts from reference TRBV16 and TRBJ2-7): GEEVAQTPKHLVRGEGQKAKLYCAPIKGHSYVFWYQQVLKNEFKFLISFQNENVFDETGMPKERFSAKCLPNSPCSLEIQATKLEDSAVYFCASSQSTLIEQYFGPGTRLTVT.

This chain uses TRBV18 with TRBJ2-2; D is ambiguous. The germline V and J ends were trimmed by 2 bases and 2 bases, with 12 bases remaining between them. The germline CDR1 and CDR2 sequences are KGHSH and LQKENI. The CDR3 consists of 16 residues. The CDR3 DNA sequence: TGTGCCAGCTCACCATCGACCAGACTTAACACCGGGGAGCTGTTTTTT. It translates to CASSPSTRLNTGELFF.

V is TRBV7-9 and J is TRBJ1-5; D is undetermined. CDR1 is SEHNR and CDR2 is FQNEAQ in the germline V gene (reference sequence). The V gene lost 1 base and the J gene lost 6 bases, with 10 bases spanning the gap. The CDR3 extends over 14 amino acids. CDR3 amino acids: CASSLESTIQPQHF. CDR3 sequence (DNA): TGTGCCAGCAGCTTAGAGAGCACCATTCAGCCCCAGCATTTT.

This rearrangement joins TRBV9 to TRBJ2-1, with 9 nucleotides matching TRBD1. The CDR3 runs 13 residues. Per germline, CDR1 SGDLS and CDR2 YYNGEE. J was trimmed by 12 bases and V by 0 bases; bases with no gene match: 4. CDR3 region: CASSVDGDRVQFF. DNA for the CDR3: TGTGCCAGCAGCGTAGACGGGGACAGGGTGCAGTTCTTC. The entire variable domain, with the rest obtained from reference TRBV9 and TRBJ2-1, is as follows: DSGVTQTPKHLITATGQRVTLRCSPRSGDLSVYWYQQSLDQGLQFLIQYYNGEERAKGNILERFSAQQFPDLHSELNLSSLELGDSALYFCASSVDGDRVQFFGPGTRLTVL.

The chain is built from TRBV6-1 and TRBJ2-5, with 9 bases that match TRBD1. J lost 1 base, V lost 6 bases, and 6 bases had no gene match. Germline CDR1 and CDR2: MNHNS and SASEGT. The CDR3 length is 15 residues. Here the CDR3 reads CASRLTGGPQETQYF. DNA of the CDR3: TGTGCCAGCAGGTTGACAGGGGGGCCCCAAGAGACCCAGTACTTC.

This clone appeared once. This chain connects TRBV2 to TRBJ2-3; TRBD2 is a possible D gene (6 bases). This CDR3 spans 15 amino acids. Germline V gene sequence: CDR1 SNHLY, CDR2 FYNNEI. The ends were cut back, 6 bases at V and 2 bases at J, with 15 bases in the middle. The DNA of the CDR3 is TGTGCCAGCAGCCCTCCGGGCGGGACCACAGATACGCAGTATTTT. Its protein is CASSPPGGTTDTQYF.

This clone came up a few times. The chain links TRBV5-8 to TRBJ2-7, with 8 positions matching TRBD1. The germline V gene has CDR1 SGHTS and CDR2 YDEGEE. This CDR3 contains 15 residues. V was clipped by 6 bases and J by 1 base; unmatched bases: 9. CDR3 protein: CASTPQTGESYEQYF. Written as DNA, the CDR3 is TGTGCCAGCACCCCTCAGACAGGGGAATCCTACGAGCAGTACTTC.

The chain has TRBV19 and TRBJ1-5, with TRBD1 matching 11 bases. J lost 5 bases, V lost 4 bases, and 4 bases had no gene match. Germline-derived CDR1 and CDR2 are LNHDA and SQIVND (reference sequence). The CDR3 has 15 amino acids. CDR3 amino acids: CASSKGQGAYQPQHF. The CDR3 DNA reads TGTGCCAGTAGTAAAGGACAGGGGGCCTATCAGCCCCAGCATTTT.

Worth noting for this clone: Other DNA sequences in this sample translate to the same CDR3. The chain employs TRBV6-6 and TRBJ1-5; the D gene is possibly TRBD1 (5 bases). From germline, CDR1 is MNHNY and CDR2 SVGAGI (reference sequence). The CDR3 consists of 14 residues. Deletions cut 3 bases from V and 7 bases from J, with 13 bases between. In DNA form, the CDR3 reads TGTGCCAGCAGTTATAGTGGGGCTAACCAGCCCCAGCATTTT. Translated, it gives CASSYSGANQPQHF.

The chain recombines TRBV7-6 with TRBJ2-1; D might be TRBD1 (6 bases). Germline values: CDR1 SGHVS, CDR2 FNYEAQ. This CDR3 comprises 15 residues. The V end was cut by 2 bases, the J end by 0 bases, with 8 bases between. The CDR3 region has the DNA TGTGCCAGCAGCTTAACAGGGAGCTCCTACAATGAGCAGTTCTTC. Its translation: CASSLTGSSYNEQFF.

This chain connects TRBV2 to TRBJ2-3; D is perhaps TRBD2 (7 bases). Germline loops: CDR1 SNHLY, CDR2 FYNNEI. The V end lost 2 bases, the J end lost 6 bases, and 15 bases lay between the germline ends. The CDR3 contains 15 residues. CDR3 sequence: CASSERGLGGDTQYF. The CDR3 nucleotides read TGTGCCAGCAGTGAAAGGGGGTTGGGAGGGGATACGCAGTATTTT.